This TCR beta chain was recovered during a study of siplizumab effects on memory and regulatory T cells. Overall study results and limits: A minor share of alloreactive clones matched unstimulated subsets. Suppressive capability of dividing Tregs from siplizumab cultures went unverified. Apparently key alloresponse contributors, naive T cells also seemed more diverse than memory cells.

CDR1 and CDR2 from the germline V gene are KGHSH and LQKENI. Trimming removed 3 bases at V and 4 bases at J, with 9 bases between. The CDR3 totals 13 residues. As regards this clone: What it binds is not known.

TCRdb's table, derived via immunoSEQ multiplex PCR, lists solely in-frame clones and lacks some. The table has 80,000 to 130,000 clones, 92% seen once. The clonotype comes from a human donor in good health. The sequenced sample consisted of Tregs sorted from blood. J is TRBJ2-5 and V is TRBV18; a weak D match, TRBD2 (6 bases). DNA for the CDR3: TGTGCCAGCTCACCGCTGGGGGGAGAGACCCAGTACTTC. Translation gives CASSPLGGETQYF.